The rows below give T cell receptor beta chains drawn from one sample of a study of T cell responses to AZD1222 COVID-19 vaccine. Only in-frame clones appear in the TCRdb table, and some are missing; sequencing was by immunoSEQ multiplex PCR. Here the sample spans roughly 70,000 clones, approximately 83% being singletons. The sample consisted of peripheral blood, taken 28 days after the second AZD1222 dose. The receptors shown here come from an adult who received the AZD1222 COVID-19 vaccine. The CDR3 runs from the conserved cysteine through the conserved F or W. The D gene is left open where the match is weak. Clone size appears in some rows only: once, few, many, or a class for an expanded clone.

>TRBV3-1/TRBV3-2|TRBD2|-|17|TRBJ2-7
CASSQINSGTRPHEQYF
TGTGCCAGCAGCCAAATTAACTCCGGGACTAGACCCCACGAGCAGTACTTC
>TRBV4-3|-|-|16|TRBJ1-6
CASSPRQKGYNSPLHF
TGCGCCAGCAGCCCTCGACAGAAAGGCTATAATTCACCCCTCCACTTT
>TRBV5-4|-|few|15|TRBJ2-2
CASSPRDTVTGELFF
TGTGCCAGCAGCCCGCGGGACACCGTCACCGGGGAGCTGTTTTTT
>TRBV14|-|-|12|TRBJ2-7
CASQRSGYEQYF
TGTGCCAGCCAACGTTCGGGCTACGAGCAGTACTTC
>TRBV5-4|TRBD1|-|15|TRBJ2-7
CASSAGTANSYEQYF
TGTGCCAGCAGCGCAGGGACAGCCAACTCCTACGAGCAGTACTTC
>TRBV5-6|TRBD1|-|14|TRBJ2-7
CASSFRDRGLEQYF
TGTGCCAGCAGCTTCCGGGACAGGGGATTAGAGCAGTACTTC
>TRBV27|TRBD1|once|15|TRBJ2-2
CASSFGTGGTGELFF
TGTGCCAGCAGTTTCGGGACAGGGGGCACCGGGGAGCTGTTTTTT
>TRBV5-4|-|few|14|TRBJ1-2
CASRSGGAGYGYTF
TGTGCCAGCAGATCCGGGGGGGCCGGGTATGGCTACACCTTC
>TRBV6-1|TRBD2|-|17|TRBJ2-3
CASSGRRGGRSTDTQYF
TGTGCCAGCAGTGGGAGGCGGGGGGGCCGTAGCACAGATACGCAGTATTTT
>TRBV2|TRBD1|-|18|TRBJ1-4
CASSGGTGVYHQNEKLFF
TGTGCCAGCAGTGGTGGGACAGGGGTTTATCACCAAAATGAAAAACTGTTTTTT
>TRBV4-2|-|-|16|TRBJ2-1
CASSQDGAGSYNEQFF
TGTGCCAGCAGCCAAGACGGGGCGGGGTCCTACAATGAGCAGTTCTTC
>TRBV25-1|TRBD1|once|14|TRBJ2-7
CASRRTGHSYEQYF
TGTGCCAGCAGGAGGACAGGGCACTCCTACGAGCAGTACTTC
>TRBV6-5|-|once|12|TRBJ2-5
CASTGTAETQYF
TGTGCCAGCACAGGGACGGCGGAGACCCAGTACTTC
>TRBV3-1/TRBV3-2|-|-|14|TRBJ2-7
CASSTRGSSYEQYF
TGTGCCAGCAGTACGAGGGGGAGCTCCTACGAGCAGTACTTC
>TRBV13|-|-|12|TRBJ2-7
CASSLRGYEQYF
TGTGCCAGCAGCTTAAGGGGTTACGAGCAGTACTTC
>TRBV3-1/TRBV3-2|-|large|14|TRBJ2-7
CASSQVVGFHEQYF
TGTGCCAGCAGCCAAGTGGTAGGGTTCCACGAGCAGTACTTC
>TRBV6-2/TRBV6-3|-|-|13|TRBJ2-3
CASSIQATDTQYF
TGTGCCAGCAGCATACAGGCCACAGATACGCAGTATTTT
>TRBV7-2|-|-|15|TRBJ2-6
CASSGATDGANVLTF
TGTGCCAGCAGCGGAGCAACGGATGGGGCCAACGTCCTGACTTTC
>TRBV7-6|TRBD1|few|15|TRBJ2-1
CASSSFGQGLWEQFF
TGTGCCAGCAGCTCTTTTGGACAGGGCTTATGGGAGCAGTTCTTC
>TRBV10-1|-|-|12|TRBJ1-1
CASTLRDTEAFF
TGCGCCAGCACGTTAAGGGACACTGAAGCTTTCTTT
>TRBV15|-|-|15|TRBJ1-1
CATSRGGVGSTEAFF
TGTGCCACCAGCAGAGGAGGCGTTGGGAGCACTGAAGCTTTCTTT
>TRBV5-1|TRBD1|few|15|TRBJ1-1
CASSIDRVDDTEAFF
TGCGCCAGCAGCATTGACAGGGTGGATGACACTGAAGCTTTCTTT
>TRBV7-9|-|-|15|TRBJ1-2
CASSPPPGPWFGYTF
TGTGCCAGCAGCCCCCCTCCGGGTCCTTGGTTTGGCTACACCTTC
>TRBV10-3|-|-|13|TRBJ1-3
CAISGVTGNTIYF
TGTGCCATCAGTGGGGTGACTGGAAACACCATATATTTT
>TRBV9|-|-|16|TRBJ1-1
CASSVAEVRLNTEAFF
TGTGCCAGCAGCGTAGCTGAGGTCCGCCTGAACACTGAAGCTTTCTTT
>TRBV19|TRBD1|-|14|TRBJ1-2
CASSPGGRNYGYTF
TGTGCCAGTAGTCCAGGGGGTAGGAACTATGGCTACACCTTC
>TRBV12-5|TRBD2|-|15|TRBJ2-3
CASGFSGEFTDTQYF
TGTGCTAGTGGTTTCAGCGGGGAGTTCACAGATACGCAGTATTTT
>TRBV18|-|-|14|TRBJ2-7
CASSPVDDSYEQYF
TGTGCCAGCTCACCAGTAGACGACTCCTACGAGCAGTACTTC
>TRBV2|-|-|13|TRBJ1-4
CASTPWEGEKLFF
TGTGCCAGCACCCCATGGGAGGGTGAAAAACTGTTTTTT
>TRBV3-1/TRBV3-2|-|-|16|TRBJ2-5
CASSQELGPGQETQYF
TGTGCCAGCAGCCAAGAATTGGGGCCGGGCCAAGAGACCCAGTACTTC
>TRBV20-1|-|many|14|TRBJ1-5
CSASRGGGNQPQHF
TGCAGTGCTAGTAGGGGGGGAGGTAATCAGCCCCAGCATTTT
>TRBV28|TRBD2|-|15|TRBJ2-1
CASSSLRGGPNEQFF
TGTGCCAGCAGTTCTCTCCGGGGGGGCCCCAATGAGCAGTTCTTC
>TRBV2|TRBD1|-|14|TRBJ2-7
CASREVTGNHEQYF
TGTGCCAGCAGGGAGGTGACAGGGAACCACGAGCAGTACTTC
>TRBV12-3/TRBV12-4|-|-|13|TRBJ2-3
CASSLEGADTQYF
TGTGCCAGCAGTTTAGAAGGGGCCGATACGCAGTATTTT
>TRBV30|-|once|14|TRBJ1-6
CAWMAAFYNSPLHF
TGTGCCTGGATGGCAGCCTTCTATAATTCACCCCTCCACTTT